This T cell receptor beta chain was found in a study of Ad26.COV2.S vaccination and SARS-CoV-2 variants. Treatment noted: some 20 received Ad26.COV2.S at low or high dose, single or two shots; roughly five received placebo; per-sample allocation not given. All samples were drawn on day 63, counting from the first vaccine or placebo injection. The CDR3 has 15 residues. V lost 4 bases to trimming and J lost 9 bases; unmatched junction nucleotides: 11. Germline CDR1 is SGHRS and CDR2 is YFSETQ. Assay: immunoSEQ multiplex PCR; the TCRdb copy retains only in-frame clones and omits some. The sample includes over 350,000 clones, 88% of them seen just once.

The sample was peripheral blood, taken in a trial of Ad26.COV2.S vaccine versus placebo. The J gene is TRBJ2-1, the V gene TRBV5-1; TRBD2 aligns across 9 bases. The sequence came from a person between 18 and 60 years old who received the Ad26.COV2.S COVID-19 vaccine or a placebo. The DNA for the CDR3 is TGCGCCAGCAGCCCTACTGCGGGGGGGCGGGGTGAGCAGTTCTTC. Amino acids: CASSPTAGGRGEQFF.